The clone carrying this T cell receptor (beta chain) was seen more than once but under ten times. Its antigen is currently unknown. Antigen-specific CD4+ T cell clonotypes were called by their expansion after viral peptide-pool culture in ViraFEST. Having been cultured for around ten days, the cells underwent CD4+ T cell isolation. Nobody among the vaccine recipients had prior SARS-CoV-2 infection (nucleocapsid antibodies were negative). Cultures of around 2.2 million PBMC per well contained about 11 IU/ml IL-2 plus 10 ug/ml peptides. Half-medium exchanges with IL-2 medium took place on days 3 and 7. This sample was included in a study of vaccination effects on CD4 cells after COVID-19. Study-level information: It was two doses of either the BNT162b2 or mRNA-1273 vaccine that participants received. Study results and caveats: Marked clonal contraction of infection- and vaccine-induced clones was seen late after vaccination.

Clones were sequenced by immunoSEQ multiplex PCR, and TCRdb holds only the in-frame ones, with some missing. The data hold about 24,000 clones, with 70% to 80% observed a single time. Trimming at V came to 3 bases and at J to 6 bases, leaving 8 bases not matched to a gene. Germline V gives CDR1 MNHEY, CDR2 SVGAGI. The CDR3 runs 16 residues. This rearrangement joins TRBV6-5 to TRBJ2-2; the match to TRBD2 covers 9 bases. Specimen: CD4+ T cells from PBMCs cultured with HCoV-OC43 spike peptides, collected before COVID-19 vaccination. The subset was: HCoV-OC43 spike overlapping peptide pool stimulation. The TCR was taken from a human donor who received a COVID-19 vaccine. The CDR3 loop is CASSYLAGGPPGELFF. CDR3 in DNA: TGTGCCAGCAGTTATCTTGCGGGAGGGCCGCCCGGGGAGCTGTTTTTT.